This TCR beta chain emerged from a study of cytomegalovirus exposure and HLA in healthy donors. Study-level results: Compared with the approximately 680-donor mean, an Asian-associated ancestry cluster reportedly had fewer N-insertions, according to a later analysis.

PCR employed 60 Vbeta and 13 Jbeta primers. Clones were sequenced by immunoSEQ multiplex PCR, and TCRdb holds only the in-frame ones, with some missing. The table has around 190,000 clones, approximately 80% seen once. Details on this clone: What it binds is unknown.

The CDR3 is 14 amino acids. The J segment lost 6 bases and the V segment lost 6 bases, leaving 7 bases of the junction unmatched. Germline CDR1 is WNHNN and CDR2 is SYGVQD (reference sequence). This chain links TRBV10-1 with TRBJ2-2, with 7 bases identical to TRBD1. The sample comprised PBMCs. This TCR was recovered from a young woman in good health and CMV-seropositive. The CDR3 region is CASRPTGSAGELFF. The CDR3 DNA reads TGCGCCAGCAGACCGACAGGGTCCGCCGGGGAGCTGTTTTTT.